Described below is a single T cell receptor (beta chain) sequence and its context. This sample is drawn from a study of cytomegalovirus exposure and HLA in healthy donors. Primers for the PCR totalled 60 Vbeta and 13 Jbeta. The assay was immunoSEQ multiplex PCR, and TCRdb's table has in-frame clones only and misses some. The sample lists 120,000 or so clones; about 80% were seen once. Germline V gives CDR1 MGHRA, CDR2 YSYEKL. The CDR3 is made up of 16 amino acids. The V segment lost 4 bases and the J segment 2 bases; nucleotides outside the gene matches: 10. The sample was PBMCs. This TCR came from a young man in good health and CMV-seronegative. The chain is built from TRBV4-1 and TRBJ2-5; 7 bases are shared with TRBD2. CDR3 sequence reads: CASSLPRASGQETQYF. CDR3 coding DNA: TGCGCCAGCAGCCTGCCAAGGGCTAGCGGACAAGAGACCCAGTACTTC.